This T cell receptor (beta chain) was identified in a study of T cell responses to AZD1222 COVID-19 vaccine. Some clones are missing from TCRdb's copy, which holds only in-frame ones; the method was immunoSEQ multiplex PCR. The sample has about 140,000 clones, about nine tenths seen once. Second-dose intervals of approximately 4 or approximately 12 weeks were pooled. General study points: Clonal diversity may have been underestimated, and the donors were mostly white British, with more females than males. Samples come after the peak T cell response, not at day 14. Reports indicate that nearly half of spike-specific TCRs are directed at unmutated variant regions.

Turning to this clone: Its antigen is unidentified.

V lost 4 bases and J lost 4; bases outside the gene matches: 13. In germline, CDR1 is KGHSH, CDR2 LQKENI. The CDR3 sequence is 17 residues long. The chain employs TRBV18 and TRBJ1-5, with 7 bases lining up with TRBD1. This material consisted of peripheral blood, taken 28 days after the second AZD1222 dose. The TCR originated in an adult who received the AZD1222 COVID-19 vaccine. CDR3 nucleotides: TGTGCCAGCTCACGTTTCCAGGGGGAAGGATCTAATCAGCCCCAGCATTTT. It codes for CASSRFQGEGSNQPQHF.